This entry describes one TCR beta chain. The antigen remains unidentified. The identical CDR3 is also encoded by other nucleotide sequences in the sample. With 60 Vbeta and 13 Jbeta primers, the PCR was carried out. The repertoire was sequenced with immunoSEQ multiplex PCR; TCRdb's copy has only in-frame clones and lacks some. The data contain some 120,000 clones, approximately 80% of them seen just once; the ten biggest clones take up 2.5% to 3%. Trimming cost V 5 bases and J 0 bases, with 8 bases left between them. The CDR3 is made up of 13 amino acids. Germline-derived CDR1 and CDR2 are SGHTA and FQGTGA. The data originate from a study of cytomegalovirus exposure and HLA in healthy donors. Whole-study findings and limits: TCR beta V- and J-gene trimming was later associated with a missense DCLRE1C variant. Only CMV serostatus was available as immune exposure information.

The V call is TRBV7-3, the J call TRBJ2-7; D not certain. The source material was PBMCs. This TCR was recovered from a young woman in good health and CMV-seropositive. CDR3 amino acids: CASSPPGSYEQYF. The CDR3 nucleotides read TGTGCCAGCAGCCCCCCGGGCTCCTACGAGCAGTACTTC.